One and the same sample provided the 16 T cell receptor beta chains below, sequenced in a study of liver allograft versus peripheral blood T cells. The wider study: Transplanted livers and recipients' peripheral blood had their T cell receptor repertoires compared.

MiXCR, applied by TCRdb to the reads, yields one record per CDR3 protein. The sample contains 9,000 to 9,500 distinct CDR3 sequences, about a fifth of which appear only once. The source is a human patient who had a liver transplant. Some T cells may be the graft donor's.

In its sample, this clonotype was seen a few times. V usage is TRBV7-9 and J usage is TRBJ2-1, with TRBD1 as a possible D gene (6 bases). Germline assignment: CDR1 SEHNR and CDR2 FQNEAQ (reference sequence). V shed 7 bases and J shed 7 bases, with 20 bases lying between them. CDR3 size: 15 residues. The CDR3 DNA is TGTGCCAGCACTTCAGGGACATCTGAGAGGAATGAGCAGTTCTTC. Encoded protein: CASTSGTSERNEQFF. Complete variable domain (other parts from reference TRBV7-9 and TRBJ2-1): DTGVSQNPRHKITKRGQNVTFRCDPISEHNRLYWYRQTLGQGPEFLTYFQNEAQLEKSRLLSDRFSAERPKGSFSTLEIQRTEQGDSAMYLCASTSGTSERNEQFFGPGTRLTVL.

There are a few counts of this clonotype. The rearrangement links TRBV7-2 to TRBJ1-5, with no clear D. This CDR3 contains 13 residues. Trimming shortened V by 2 bases and J by 9 bases, and 11 bases separated the two germline ends. Germline-derived CDR1 and CDR2 are SGHTA and FQGNSA. The CDR3 here is CASSLTLGPPQHF. Here the CDR3 DNA reads TGTGCCAGCAGCTTAACCCTAGGGCCGCCCCAGCATTTT.

V and J are TRBV9 and TRBJ2-3; no clear D. This CDR3 contains 13 residues. Germline V CDR1 and CDR2: SGDLS, YYNGEE. V lost 5 bases and J lost 1, with 8 bases in between. CDR3 nucleotide sequence: TGTGCCAGCAGGGCGGAAGGCACAGATACGCAGTATTTT. Its protein is CASRAEGTDTQYF.

This clonotype is medium-sized. The gene calls are TRBV29-1 and TRBJ1-1, with no clear D. V gave up 6 bases and J gave up 11 bases, with 19 bases separating them. CDR3 size: 12 residues. Germline assignment: CDR1 SQVTM and CDR2 ANQGSEA. The CDR3 reads CSVASSGLGAFF. The CDR3 DNA is TGCAGCGTCGCTAGCTCGGGCTTAGGGGCTTTCTTT. Complete variable domain (other parts from reference TRBV29-1 and TRBJ1-1): SAVISQKPSRDICQRGTSLTIQCQVDSQVTMMFWYRQQPGQSLTLIATANQGSEATYESGFVIDKFPISRPNLTFSTLTVSNMSPEDSSIYLCSVASSGLGAFFGQGTRLTVV.

To note about this clonotype: This may come from a read error, since a much larger clone is one base off. The chain carries TRBV6-2 or TRBV6-3 and TRBJ2-5; TRBD1 matches at 7 bases. The CDR3 contains 16 residues. In germline, CDR1 is MNHEY, CDR2 SVGEGT. CDR3 in amino acids: CARSYSGRGTQETQYF. CDR3 coding DNA: TGTGCCAGGAGTTACTCGGGCAGGGGGACGCAAGAGACCCAGTACTTC.

As regards this clonotype: At one end, the junction sequence differs from germline, possibly due to a read error. V usage is TRBV5-6 and J usage is TRBJ2-7; D is perhaps TRBD1 (6 bases). CDR3 size: 13 residues. The germline CDR1 and CDR2 sequences are SGHDT and YYEEEE. CDR3 protein: CSSGRDNSYEQYF. The CDR3 DNA reads TGTTCCAGCGGCCGGGACAACTCCTACGAGCAGTACTTC.

There are many counts of this clonotype. V usage is TRBV6-5 and J usage is TRBJ2-1; 7 bases fit TRBD1. CDR1 and CDR2 (germline): MNHEY, SVGAGI. The V segment lost 6 bases and the J segment 0 bases; nucleotides outside the gene matches: 2. The CDR3 runs to 14 residues. CDR3 residues: CASRDRSSYNEQFF. The CDR3 coding sequence is TGTGCCAGCAGGGACAGGAGCTCCTACAATGAGCAGTTCTTC.

The table lists this clonotype with a few counts. The genes are TRBV20-1 and TRBJ2-3; 8 bases line up with TRBD2. The germline V gene has CDR1 DFQATT and CDR2 SNEGSKA (reference sequence). V shed 3 bases, J shed 0 bases, and the junction held 8 bases outside the gene matches. This CDR3 region has 16 residues. CDR3 residues: CSASGRGGPSTDTQYF. The CDR3 DNA reads TGCAGTGCTAGCGGGAGGGGGGGGCCTAGCACAGATACGCAGTATTTT.

The rearrangement links TRBV25-1 to TRBJ1-1, with no clear D. This CDR3 spans 15 amino acids. V shed 1 base and J shed 6 bases, with 15 bases lying between them. CDR1 is MGHDK and CDR2 is SYGVNS in the germline V gene. This CDR3 reads CASSELDRPGAEAFF. CDR3 DNA: TGTGCCAGCAGTGAATTGGATAGGCCCGGGGCTGAAGCTTTCTTT.

This clonotype showed up many times. The chain links TRBV6-5 to TRBJ1-1, with D possibly TRBD1 on 6 matching bases. The V end was cut by 0 bases, the J end by 1 base, with 9 bases between. Per germline, CDR1 MNHEY and CDR2 SVGAGI. The CDR3 totals 15 residues. The chain's CDR3 is CASSYSRTANTEAFF. The CDR3 coding sequence is TGTGCCAGCAGTTACTCCAGGACAGCGAACACTGAAGCTTTCTTT.

The chain uses TRBV19 and TRBJ1-5; the D gene is possibly TRBD1 (6 bases). CDR3 length equals 15 residues. Looked up from germline, CDR1 is LNHDA and CDR2 is SQIVND (reference sequence). The ends were cut back, 6 bases at V and 5 bases at J, with 17 bases in the middle. CDR3 DNA sequence: TGTGCCAGTAGCATCAGGGGACACACTTATCAGCCCCAGCATTTT. This codes for CASSIRGHTYQPQHF.

This clonotype was found a few times. V gene TRBV30 combines with J gene TRBJ2-5, with D perhaps matching TRBD1 (7 bases). CDR3 length: 16 residues. Trimming took off 3 bases at V and 4 bases at J, with 21 bases between the two ends. Germline CDR1 and CDR2: GTSNPN and SVGIG (reference sequence). The DNA for the CDR3 is TGTGCCTGGAGAGGAGGGGGCTGGCTTTTTGGAGAGACCCAGTACTTC. Protein sequence: CAWRGGGWLFGETQYF.

The chain carries TRBV20-1 and TRBJ2-1; either TRBD1 or TRBD2 may fit D (5 bases each). This CDR3 spans 14 amino acids. V was pared by 6 bases and J by 10 bases, with 22 bases between. Germline CDR1 and CDR2: DFQATT and SNEGSKA (reference sequence). The CDR3 reads CSARRAAWDEEQFF. CDR3 nucleotide sequence: TGCAGTGCACGCCGGGCAGCGTGGGACGAGGAGCAGTTCTTC.

By frequency in the sample, this clonotype is medium-sized (0.01 to 0.1%). The chain is built from TRBV19 and TRBJ1-1; no definite D call. The germline V gene encodes CDR1 LNHDA and CDR2 SQIVND (reference sequence). V was cut by 7 bases and J by 5 bases, with 8 bases left in between. The CDR3 is made up of 11 amino acids. CDR3 nucleotide sequence: TGTGCCAGTATGCGGGAAACTGAAGCTTTCTTT. Translated: CASMRETEAFF.

This clonotype was recorded many times. The CDR3 bases are TGTGCCAGCAGCTTAGCCAGGTCCTACGAGCAGTACTTC. This sequence encodes CASSLARSYEQYF. The gene calls are TRBV7-9 and TRBJ2-7; D gene ambiguous. Germline V gene sequence: CDR1 SEHNR, CDR2 FQNEAQ (reference sequence). V dropped 0 bases and J dropped 1 base, with 4 bases sitting between them. CDR3 length equals 13 residues.

The rearrangement links TRBV5-4 to TRBJ2-6; maybe TRBD1 (6 bases). Germline V gene data show CDR1 as SGHNT and CDR2 as YYREEE (reference sequence). This CDR3 comprises 16 residues. The V and J ends lost 3 bases and 0 bases respectively, with 10 bases between them. This CDR3 is CASSWGQLSGANVLTF. CDR3 DNA: TGTGCCAGCAGCTGGGGGCAGCTCTCTGGGGCCAACGTCCTGACTTTC.